Listed below are T cell receptor beta chains from one sample, sequenced in a study of Ad26.COV2.S vaccination and SARS-CoV-2 variants. Only in-frame clones appear in the TCRdb table, and some are missing; sequencing was by immunoSEQ multiplex PCR. This table holds some 390,000 clones, approximately 90% found once. The source was peripheral blood, collected in a trial of Ad26.COV2.S vaccine versus placebo. All receptors derive from a person between 18 and 59 years old who received the Ad26.COV2.S COVID-19 vaccine or a placebo. CDR3s include the opening cysteine and the closing phenylalanine or tryptophan. The order of the fields is CDR3 DNA, CDR3 protein, clone size, J gene, CDR3 length, V gene, D gene. A D gene is named only where the DNA matches it firmly. Clone size appears in some rows only: once, few, many, or a class for an expanded clone.

cdr3_nt: TGCGCCAGCAGCCAAGATAAACTGGGAGGAGGAGAGACCCAGTACTTC; cdr3_aa: CASSQDKLGGGETQYF; clone_size: -; j_call: TRBJ2-5; cdr3_length: 16; v_call: TRBV4-1; d_call: -
cdr3_nt: TGTGCCAGCAGCCGGGACAGGGGGACTGAAGCTTTCTTT; cdr3_aa: CASSRDRGTEAFF; clone_size: -; j_call: TRBJ1-1; cdr3_length: 13; v_call: TRBV14; d_call: TRBD1
cdr3_nt: TGTGCCAGTAGTATAGCCGCAGGGAGTTCTGGCTACACCTTC; cdr3_aa: CASSIAAGSSGYTF; clone_size: -; j_call: TRBJ1-2; cdr3_length: 14; v_call: TRBV19; d_call: -
cdr3_nt: TGTGCCAGCAGTTACTCTACAACGAACACCGGGGAGCTGTTTTTT; cdr3_aa: CASSYSTTNTGELFF; clone_size: -; j_call: TRBJ2-2; cdr3_length: 15; v_call: TRBV6-5; d_call: -
cdr3_nt: TGTGCCAGCAGCCAGGTCGACTCGGCCAGGGAGCTGTTTTTT; cdr3_aa: CASSQVDSARELFF; clone_size: once; j_call: TRBJ2-2; cdr3_length: 14; v_call: TRBV4-2; d_call: -
cdr3_nt: TGTGCCAGCAGGGCACACGGGACAGGGGGCCGCAATCAGCCCCAGCATTTT; cdr3_aa: CASRAHGTGGRNQPQHF; clone_size: -; j_call: TRBJ1-5; cdr3_length: 17; v_call: TRBV2; d_call: TRBD1
cdr3_nt: TGTGCCAGCAGCTATGACAGGGAGGTGGGCTATGGCTACACCTTC; cdr3_aa: CASSYDREVGYGYTF; clone_size: -; j_call: TRBJ1-2; cdr3_length: 15; v_call: TRBV11-2; d_call: TRBD1
cdr3_nt: TGTGCCAGCAGCCCCTTCCCGGGCGACGGCTACACCTTC; cdr3_aa: CASSPFPGDGYTF; clone_size: -; j_call: TRBJ1-2; cdr3_length: 13; v_call: TRBV7-6; d_call: -
cdr3_nt: TGTGCCAGCAGTGAAGAGGTGGGGTATGGCTACACCTTC; cdr3_aa: CASSEEVGYGYTF; clone_size: once; j_call: TRBJ1-2; cdr3_length: 13; v_call: TRBV6-1; d_call: -
cdr3_nt: TGTGCCAGCAGCCAAGGACCCGGGGAGCTGTTTTTT; cdr3_aa: CASSQGPGELFF; clone_size: -; j_call: TRBJ2-2; cdr3_length: 12; v_call: TRBV3-1/TRBV3-2; d_call: -
cdr3_nt: TGTGCCAGCAGAACCCCTACACCGGGCGACTATGGCTACACCTTC; cdr3_aa: CASRTPTPGDYGYTF; clone_size: few; j_call: TRBJ1-2; cdr3_length: 15; v_call: TRBV6-6; d_call: -
cdr3_nt: TGTGCCAGCAGCTCGGGGTGGGGCTACACCTTC; cdr3_aa: CASSSGWGYTF; clone_size: -; j_call: TRBJ1-2; cdr3_length: 11; v_call: TRBV7-2; d_call: -
cdr3_nt: TGTGCCAGCAGTTTAATAAGGGGGGACTACGAGCAGTACTTC; cdr3_aa: CASSLIRGDYEQYF; clone_size: -; j_call: TRBJ2-7; cdr3_length: 14; v_call: TRBV27; d_call: -
cdr3_nt: TGTGCCAGCAGTTACGTGGGCACCGGGGAGCTGTTTTTT; cdr3_aa: CASSYVGTGELFF; clone_size: -; j_call: TRBJ2-2; cdr3_length: 13; v_call: TRBV6-5; d_call: -
cdr3_nt: TGTGCCAGCAGCCCAGGGGTGGCTAATGAAAAACTGTTTTTT; cdr3_aa: CASSPGVANEKLFF; clone_size: -; j_call: TRBJ1-4; cdr3_length: 14; v_call: TRBV6-5; d_call: -
cdr3_nt: TGTGCCAGCAGCAGAGGCCTTAACTATGGCTACACCTTC; cdr3_aa: CASSRGLNYGYTF; clone_size: few; j_call: TRBJ1-2; cdr3_length: 13; v_call: TRBV6-5; d_call: -
cdr3_nt: TGTGCCAGCAGCTTGGGACAGGGGGGGAGGCAAGAGACCCAGTACTTC; cdr3_aa: CASSLGQGGRQETQYF; clone_size: -; j_call: TRBJ2-5; cdr3_length: 16; v_call: TRBV5-8; d_call: TRBD1
cdr3_nt: TGTGCCAGCAGTACCTATTCGAGCTCTGGAAACACCATATATTTT; cdr3_aa: CASSTYSSSGNTIYF; clone_size: once; j_call: TRBJ1-3; cdr3_length: 15; v_call: TRBV6-5; d_call: -
cdr3_nt: TGCGCCAGCAGCTTAAGTGGGGAGACCCAGTACTTC; cdr3_aa: CASSLSGETQYF; clone_size: -; j_call: TRBJ2-5; cdr3_length: 12; v_call: TRBV5-1; d_call: -
cdr3_nt: TGTGCCAGCAGCCAACCAGGGAGGGGGGAGACCCAGTACTTC; cdr3_aa: CASSQPGRGETQYF; clone_size: once; j_call: TRBJ2-5; cdr3_length: 14; v_call: TRBV5-5; d_call: -
cdr3_nt: TGTGCCAGCAGCACGCAGGACAGGGTTGCGGGCGGGGAGCTGTTTTTT; cdr3_aa: CASSTQDRVAGGELFF; clone_size: -; j_call: TRBJ2-2; cdr3_length: 16; v_call: TRBV3-1/TRBV3-2; d_call: TRBD1
cdr3_nt: TGTGCCATCAGTGAGCCGGGAGCGGTGAACACTGAAGCTTTCTTT; cdr3_aa: CAISEPGAVNTEAFF; clone_size: -; j_call: TRBJ1-1; cdr3_length: 15; v_call: TRBV10-3; d_call: -
cdr3_nt: TGTGCCAGCAGCGTAGTAGGGACAGGCTTAAGTGGCTACACCTTC; cdr3_aa: CASSVVGTGLSGYTF; clone_size: -; j_call: TRBJ1-2; cdr3_length: 15; v_call: TRBV9; d_call: TRBD1
cdr3_nt: TGCGCCAGCAGCCCACTAGCGGGGTCGGATGAGCAGTTCTTC; cdr3_aa: CASSPLAGSDEQFF; clone_size: -; j_call: TRBJ2-1; cdr3_length: 14; v_call: TRBV4-1; d_call: TRBD2
cdr3_nt: TGTGCCAGCCGAAAGGACCCGAGAGGTTTCAATGAAAAACTGTTTTTT; cdr3_aa: CASRKDPRGFNEKLFF; clone_size: -; j_call: TRBJ1-4; cdr3_length: 16; v_call: TRBV19; d_call: -
cdr3_nt: TGTGCCAGCTCACCCCGCGGGGAGGGTGGCTACACCTTC; cdr3_aa: CASSPRGEGGYTF; clone_size: -; j_call: TRBJ1-2; cdr3_length: 13; v_call: TRBV18; d_call: -
cdr3_nt: TGTGCCAGCAGCGGAACAGGGGCGACTACCTACGAGCAGTACTTC; cdr3_aa: CASSGTGATTYEQYF; clone_size: -; j_call: TRBJ2-7; cdr3_length: 15; v_call: TRBV9; d_call: TRBD1
cdr3_nt: TGTGCCAGCAGTGAACTCCAGGGATGGGACACTGAAGCTTTCTTT; cdr3_aa: CASSELQGWDTEAFF; clone_size: -; j_call: TRBJ1-1; cdr3_length: 15; v_call: TRBV2; d_call: -
cdr3_nt: TGTGCCAGCAGCTTAGCCCTGGCGGGGTACGAGCAGTACTTC; cdr3_aa: CASSLALAGYEQYF; clone_size: -; j_call: TRBJ2-7; cdr3_length: 14; v_call: TRBV11-2; d_call: -
cdr3_nt: TGTGCCAGCAGCTTAGCGCTCCGGCAGACTCCTAATGAAAAACTGTTTTTT; cdr3_aa: CASSLALRQTPNEKLFF; clone_size: -; j_call: TRBJ1-4; cdr3_length: 17; v_call: TRBV7-9; d_call: -
cdr3_nt: TGTGCCAGCAGCAAAGGTTCTAGCGGGGGCACAGATACGCAGTATTTT; cdr3_aa: CASSKGSSGGTDTQYF; clone_size: -; j_call: TRBJ2-3; cdr3_length: 16; v_call: TRBV21-1; d_call: -
cdr3_nt: TGCGCCAGCAGCCTCCGGGGGGGGCTTGGCGGGGAGCTGTTTTTT; cdr3_aa: CASSLRGGLGGELFF; clone_size: once; j_call: TRBJ2-2; cdr3_length: 15; v_call: TRBV4-1; d_call: TRBD2
cdr3_nt: TGTGCCAGTAGTCCGCAACCATATAGCAATCAGCCCCAGCATTTT; cdr3_aa: CASSPQPYSNQPQHF; clone_size: -; j_call: TRBJ1-5; cdr3_length: 15; v_call: TRBV19; d_call: -
cdr3_nt: TGTGCCAGCAGCCTACTAGCTGAGCAGACCCAGTACTTC; cdr3_aa: CASSLLAEQTQYF; clone_size: -; j_call: TRBJ2-5; cdr3_length: 13; v_call: TRBV3-1/TRBV3-2; d_call: -
cdr3_nt: TGTGCCAGCAGTTCCGGGACAGCACAAGAGACCCAGTACTTC; cdr3_aa: CASSSGTAQETQYF; clone_size: -; j_call: TRBJ2-5; cdr3_length: 14; v_call: TRBV2; d_call: TRBD1
cdr3_nt: TGTGCCAGCAGCCACGGCAGGGGCGGTTCACCCCTCCACTTT; cdr3_aa: CASSHGRGGSPLHF; clone_size: -; j_call: TRBJ1-6; cdr3_length: 14; v_call: TRBV3-1/TRBV3-2; d_call: -
cdr3_nt: TGCGCCAGCAGCTTGGATGGAGAAGATAATTCACCCCTCCACTTT; cdr3_aa: CASSLDGEDNSPLHF; clone_size: -; j_call: TRBJ1-6; cdr3_length: 15; v_call: TRBV5-1; d_call: -
cdr3_nt: TGTGCCAGCAGTGAAAGAGGGTTAGGCAATCAGCCCCAGCATTTT; cdr3_aa: CASSERGLGNQPQHF; clone_size: -; j_call: TRBJ1-5; cdr3_length: 15; v_call: TRBV6-1; d_call: -
cdr3_nt: TGCAGTGCTACAATCAGGGGGCGCGTTAACTTC; cdr3_aa: CSATIRGRVNF; clone_size: -; j_call: TRBJ2-5; cdr3_length: 11; v_call: TRBV20-1; d_call: TRBD1
cdr3_nt: TGCGCCAGCGAGAGGGGGGGGGCCTCAGATACGCAGTATTTT; cdr3_aa: CASERGGASDTQYF; clone_size: few; j_call: TRBJ2-3; cdr3_length: 14; v_call: TRBV4-1; d_call: -
cdr3_nt: TGTGCCATCAGTGAGCCAACGGGGCCGACAGATACGCAGTATTTT; cdr3_aa: CAISEPTGPTDTQYF; clone_size: -; j_call: TRBJ2-3; cdr3_length: 15; v_call: TRBV10-3; d_call: -
cdr3_nt: TGTGCCAGCAGCTCCGAGGGGAGGGCCTACGAGCAGTACTTC; cdr3_aa: CASSSEGRAYEQYF; clone_size: -; j_call: TRBJ2-7; cdr3_length: 14; v_call: TRBV11-2; d_call: TRBD2
cdr3_nt: TGCGCCAGCAGCTTGTCTGGTAATGGCTACACCTTC; cdr3_aa: CASSLSGNGYTF; clone_size: -; j_call: TRBJ1-2; cdr3_length: 12; v_call: TRBV5-1; d_call: -
cdr3_nt: TGTGCCAGCAGCTTAGCCTTGCCGGGACAGAACTCCTACGAGCAGTACTTC; cdr3_aa: CASSLALPGQNSYEQYF; clone_size: -; j_call: TRBJ2-7; cdr3_length: 17; v_call: TRBV7-8; d_call: TRBD1
cdr3_nt: TGTGCCAGCAGCTTGGGACAGGGGATAGAGACCCAGTACTTC; cdr3_aa: CASSLGQGIETQYF; clone_size: once; j_call: TRBJ2-5; cdr3_length: 14; v_call: TRBV7-2; d_call: TRBD1
cdr3_nt: TGTGCCAGCCGGGACAGGGTCATTCCCGTCCCCTTAAACTATGGCTACACCTTC; cdr3_aa: CASRDRVIPVPLNYGYTF; clone_size: -; j_call: TRBJ1-2; cdr3_length: 18; v_call: TRBV27; d_call: TRBD1
cdr3_nt: TGTGCCAGCTCACAAAATGACATTACAGGGAGCTCCTATAATTCACCCCTCCACTTT; cdr3_aa: CASSQNDITGSSYNSPLHF; clone_size: -; j_call: TRBJ1-6; cdr3_length: 19; v_call: TRBV18; d_call: -
cdr3_nt: TGCAGCGTTGAAGATAGGGGCCCACCCGGTACCGGGGAGCTGTTTTTT; cdr3_aa: CSVEDRGPPGTGELFF; clone_size: -; j_call: TRBJ2-2; cdr3_length: 16; v_call: TRBV29-1; d_call: -
cdr3_nt: TGTGCCAGCAGCCAAGAAGGGGGTAGCGGTGCAACGCAGTATTTT; cdr3_aa: CASSQEGGSGATQYF; clone_size: -; j_call: TRBJ2-3; cdr3_length: 15; v_call: TRBV4-2; d_call: -
cdr3_nt: TGTGCCAGCAAGACCTTATATGGCTACACCTTC; cdr3_aa: CASKTLYGYTF; clone_size: -; j_call: TRBJ1-2; cdr3_length: 11; v_call: TRBV6-5; d_call: -
cdr3_nt: TGCGCCAGCAGCTTGGATTGGGGTGACGCCTACGAGCAGTACTTC; cdr3_aa: CASSLDWGDAYEQYF; clone_size: once; j_call: TRBJ2-7; cdr3_length: 15; v_call: TRBV5-1; d_call: -
cdr3_nt: TGCGCCAGCAGCCAAGAAGGTGTTGGCTCCTACGAGCAGTACTTC; cdr3_aa: CASSQEGVGSYEQYF; clone_size: -; j_call: TRBJ2-7; cdr3_length: 15; v_call: TRBV4-1; d_call: -
cdr3_nt: TGTGCCTCAAGGGCTGGTAACAATGAGCAGTTCTTC; cdr3_aa: CASRAGNNEQFF; clone_size: -; j_call: TRBJ2-1; cdr3_length: 12; v_call: TRBV19; d_call: -
cdr3_nt: TGTGCCAGCAGCCAATCGAAGGGGCAGCTCAACTATGGCTACACCTTC; cdr3_aa: CASSQSKGQLNYGYTF; clone_size: -; j_call: TRBJ1-2; cdr3_length: 16; v_call: TRBV7-9; d_call: -
cdr3_nt: TGTGCCAGCAGTCAGACTAGCTACAATGAGCAGTTCTTC; cdr3_aa: CASSQTSYNEQFF; clone_size: -; j_call: TRBJ2-1; cdr3_length: 13; v_call: TRBV27; d_call: -
cdr3_nt: TGCGCCAGCAGCCTACCTGGGGGGGGAAACACTGAAGCTTTCTTT; cdr3_aa: CASSLPGGGNTEAFF; clone_size: -; j_call: TRBJ1-1; cdr3_length: 15; v_call: TRBV7-9; d_call: -
cdr3_nt: TGTGCCAGCAGCTACGGGACGGAGCCGGGTGGGACCCAGTACTTC; cdr3_aa: CASSYGTEPGGTQYF; clone_size: -; j_call: TRBJ2-5; cdr3_length: 15; v_call: TRBV6-5; d_call: -
cdr3_nt: TGTGCCAGCAAGCGGGCTAATGAAAAACTGTTTTTT; cdr3_aa: CASKRANEKLFF; clone_size: -; j_call: TRBJ1-4; cdr3_length: 12; v_call: TRBV12-3/TRBV12-4; d_call: -